This passage covers 3 T cell receptor beta chains from one sample sequenced in a study of brain T cells in children with intractable seizures. The time point: blood from clinic visit 5 months post-surgery; TSC patient then seizure free. Repertoires were generated with immunoSEQ multiplex PCR, while TCRdb's copy carries only in-frame clones and drops some. The data show approximately 330,000 clones, approximately 93% seen once. The input for sequencing was peripheral blood, taken roughly 5 months after surgery. These receptors were obtained from a boy younger than two with tuberous sclerosis and intractable seizures.

This chain connects TRBV27 to TRBJ2-4; perhaps TRBD2 as D (6 bases). The CDR3 spans 13 residues. Trimming removed 8 bases from V and 5 bases from J, with 13 bases in between. Germline assignment: CDR1 MNHEY and CDR2 SMNVEV (reference sequence). In DNA form, the CDR3 reads TGTGCCAGCGGGGACTCCGAGGAAAACATTCAGTACTTC. Protein: CASGDSEENIQYF.

This clone was recorded once. The genes are TRBV6-5 and TRBJ2-7; TRBD1 matches at 9 bases. V lost 5 bases and J lost 5; bases outside the gene matches: 7. The germline gives CDR1 MNHEY, CDR2 SVGAGI. This CDR3 contains 14 residues. The CDR3 loop is CASSTRDRDDEQYF. CDR3 DNA sequence: TGTGCCAGCAGTACTAGGGACAGGGACGACGAGCAGTACTTC.

This clone was counted once. The chain joins TRBV3-1 (or the pseudogene TRBV3-2) to TRBJ2-5; 14 bases agree with TRBD2. V lost 1 base, J lost 6 bases, and 19 bases stayed unmatched. The CDR3 is made up of 21 amino acids. CDR1 is LGHDT and CDR2 is YNNKEL in the germline V gene (reference sequence). CDR3 in DNA: TGTGCCAGCAGCCAAGTGTATAGATTTCGTGGGACTAGCGGGAGAGGAAAGACCCAGTACTTC. The encoded protein is CASSQVYRFRGTSGRGKTQYF.